This T cell receptor (beta chain) stems from a study of response to subunit inactivated influenza vaccine. Study-wide points: Each seasonal influenza vaccination, the authors suggested, recruits few new T cells.

In TCRdb, the RT-PCR reads were re-called with MiXCR into one record per CDR3 protein. This sample yields 700,000 to 900,000 distinct CDR3 sequences, of which 21% are seen a single time; 9.5% to 13% belongs to the top ten. V lost 1 base and J lost 1, with 4 bases in between. The length of the CDR3 is 13 residues. This clonotype was seen repeatedly, ten times or more. Antigen unknown. Material: PBMCs from blood, obtained more than 4 days after vaccination. The clonotype comes from a man between 50 and 59 years old who received an inactivated influenza vaccine. The chain is built from TRBV12-3 or TRBV12-4 and TRBJ1-1; D call uncertain. The CDR3 sequence: CASSLGKNTEAFF. Here the CDR3 DNA reads TGTGCCAGCAGTTTAGGTAAGAACACTGAAGCTTTCTTT.